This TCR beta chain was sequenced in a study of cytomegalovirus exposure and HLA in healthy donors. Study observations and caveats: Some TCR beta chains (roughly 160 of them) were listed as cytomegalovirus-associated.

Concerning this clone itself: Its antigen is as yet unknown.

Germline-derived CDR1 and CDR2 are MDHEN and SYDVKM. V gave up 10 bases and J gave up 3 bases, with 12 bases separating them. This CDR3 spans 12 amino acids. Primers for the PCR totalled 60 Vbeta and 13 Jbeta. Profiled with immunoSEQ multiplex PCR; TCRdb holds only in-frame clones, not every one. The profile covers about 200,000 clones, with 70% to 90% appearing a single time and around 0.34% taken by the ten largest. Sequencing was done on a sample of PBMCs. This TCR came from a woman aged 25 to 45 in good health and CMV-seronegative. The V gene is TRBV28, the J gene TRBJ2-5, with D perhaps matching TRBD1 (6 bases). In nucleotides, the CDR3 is TGTGCCACCCTGGACAGAAAAGAGACCCAGTACTTC. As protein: CATLDRKETQYF.